The clone carrying this T cell receptor (beta chain) appeared many times. These data originate in a study of HIV-infected children after antiretroviral therapy interruption. On the study more broadly: Four children interrupted treatment; four stayed on continuous treatment. Most children had recorded EBV and CMV exposure. Weeks 0, 48 and 150 were sampled under continuous treatment.

This CDR3 spans 13 amino acids. V shed 0 bases and J shed 7 bases, with 9 bases lying between them. CDR1 is ENHRY, CDR2 SYGVKD, per germline. Treatment of the sample: PENTA 11 planned treatment interruption arm or continuous ART arm. Samples needed at least 5 million viable cryopreserved PBMCs. RNA-based 3' RACE libraries used unique molecular identifiers. Via MiXCR, TCRdb re-called the 3' RACE reads, giving one row per CDR3 protein. The sample consists of approximately 95,000 distinct CDR3 sequences, 6.9% of them appearing once. This TCR was recovered from a pool of human donors with HIV. Sequencing was performed on CD45RA+ CD4+ T cells from PBMCs, pooled from several time points, taken from a donor given antiretroviral therapy, either interrupted or continuous. Subset here: naive CD4+ CD45RA+ CD45RO- T cells. This chain uses TRBV10-3 with TRBJ1-1, with unresolved D. CDR3 DNA sequence: TGTGCCATCAGTGAGTCGAGGAGTGATGAAGCTTTCTTT. Protein product: CAISESRSDEAFF.